This T cell receptor (beta chain) came from a study of blood T cell repertoires in COVID-19. On the study more broadly: T cells, B-cell-depleted T cells, or PBMCs provided the cDNA or gDNA that served as material.

Libraries were prepared by immunoSEQ multiplex PCR; TCRdb keeps only in-frame clonotypes and omits some of them. The sample carries 20,000 to 25,000 clones, over 65% recorded once. Germline CDR1 MNHEY, CDR2 SVGEGT. The CDR3 has 15 amino acids. Trimming at V came to 5 bases and at J to 6 bases, leaving 9 bases not matched to a gene. The receptor was derived from a human donor in a cohort sampled during active or convalescent COVID-19. This chain uses TRBV6-2 or TRBV6-3 with TRBJ2-1, with 8 bases fitting TRBD2. The sequencing sample was made of peripheral blood. CDR3 DNA sequence: TGTGCCAGCAGTGCAGCGGGAGCCGGCTCCAATGAGCAGTTCTTC. Translation: CASSAAGAGSNEQFF.